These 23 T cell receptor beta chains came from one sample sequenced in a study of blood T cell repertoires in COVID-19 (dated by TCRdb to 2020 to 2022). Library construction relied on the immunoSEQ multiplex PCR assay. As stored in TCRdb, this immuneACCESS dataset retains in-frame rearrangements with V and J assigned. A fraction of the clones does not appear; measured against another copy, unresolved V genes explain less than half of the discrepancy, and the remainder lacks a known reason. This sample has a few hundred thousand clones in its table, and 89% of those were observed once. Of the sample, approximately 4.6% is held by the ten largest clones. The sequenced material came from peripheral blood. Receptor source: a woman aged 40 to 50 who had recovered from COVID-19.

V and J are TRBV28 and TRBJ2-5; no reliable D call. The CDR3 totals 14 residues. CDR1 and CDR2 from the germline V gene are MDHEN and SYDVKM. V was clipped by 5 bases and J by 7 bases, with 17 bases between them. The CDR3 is CASSTNGVKGTQYF. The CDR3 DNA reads TGTGCCAGCAGTACGAATGGAGTGAAAGGGACCCAGTACTTC. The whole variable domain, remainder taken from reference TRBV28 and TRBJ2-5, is DVKVTQSSRYLVKRTGEKVFLECVQDMDHENMFWYRQDPGLGLRLIYFSYDVKMKEKGDIPEGYSVSREKKERFSLILESASTNQTSMYLCASSTNGVKGTQYFGPGTRLLVL.

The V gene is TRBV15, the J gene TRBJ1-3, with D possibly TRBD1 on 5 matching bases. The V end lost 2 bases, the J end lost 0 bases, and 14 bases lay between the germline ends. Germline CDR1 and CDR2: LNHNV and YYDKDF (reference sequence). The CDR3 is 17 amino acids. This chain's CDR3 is CATSRPGDRNSGNTIYF. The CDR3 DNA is TGTGCCACCAGCAGACCCGGAGACAGAAACTCTGGAAACACCATATATTTT.

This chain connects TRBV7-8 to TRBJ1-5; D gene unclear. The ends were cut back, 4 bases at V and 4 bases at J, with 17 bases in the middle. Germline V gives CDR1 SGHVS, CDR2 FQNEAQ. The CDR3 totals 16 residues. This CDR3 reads CASSYPGGRANQPQHF. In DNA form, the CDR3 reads TGTGCCAGCAGCTACCCCGGAGGGAGGGCAAATCAGCCCCAGCATTTT.

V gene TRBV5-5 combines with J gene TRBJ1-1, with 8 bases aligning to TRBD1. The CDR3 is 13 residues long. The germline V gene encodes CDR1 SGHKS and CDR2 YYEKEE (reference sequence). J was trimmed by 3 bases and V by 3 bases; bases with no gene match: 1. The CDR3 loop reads CASSSGGYTEAFF. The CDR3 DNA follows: TGTGCCAGCAGCTCAGGGGGCTACACTGAAGCTTTCTTT. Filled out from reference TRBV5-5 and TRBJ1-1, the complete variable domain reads DAGVTQSPTHLIKTRGQQVTLRCSPISGHKSVSWYQQVLGQGPQFIFQYYEKEERGRGNFPDRFSARQFPNYSSELNVNALLLGDSALYLCASSSGGYTEAFFGQGTRLTVV.

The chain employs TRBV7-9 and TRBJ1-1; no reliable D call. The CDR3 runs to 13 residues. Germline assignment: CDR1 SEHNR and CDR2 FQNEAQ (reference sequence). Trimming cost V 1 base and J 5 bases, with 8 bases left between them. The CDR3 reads CASSLEFRTEAFF. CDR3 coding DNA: TGTGCCAGCAGCTTAGAATTTCGGACTGAAGCTTTCTTT.

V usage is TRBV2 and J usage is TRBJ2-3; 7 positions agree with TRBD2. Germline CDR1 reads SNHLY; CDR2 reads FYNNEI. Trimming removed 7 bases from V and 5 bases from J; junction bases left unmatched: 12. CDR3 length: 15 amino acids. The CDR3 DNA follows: TGTGCCAGCACCACAAGCGGGGCGGGGAGAGATACGCAGTATTTT. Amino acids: CASTTSGAGRDTQYF.

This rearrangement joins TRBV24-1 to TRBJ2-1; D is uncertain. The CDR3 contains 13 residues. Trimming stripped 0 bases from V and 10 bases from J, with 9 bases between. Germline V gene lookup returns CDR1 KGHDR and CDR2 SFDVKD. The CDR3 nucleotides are TGTGCCACCAGTGATTTGCGAGGCCCCGAGCAGTTCTTC. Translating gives CATSDLRGPEQFF.

In DNA, the CDR3 is TGTGCCAGCAGCTTGACCAGGGGTCGGACCGGGGAGCTGTTTTTT. Encoded protein: CASSLTRGRTGELFF. This sequence joins TRBV7-9 and TRBJ2-2, with D possibly matching TRBD1 (6 bases). Germline V gene lookup returns CDR1 SEHNR and CDR2 FQNEAQ (reference sequence). The CDR3 is made up of 15 amino acids. Trimming left V 3 bases short and J 5 bases short, with 13 bases between.

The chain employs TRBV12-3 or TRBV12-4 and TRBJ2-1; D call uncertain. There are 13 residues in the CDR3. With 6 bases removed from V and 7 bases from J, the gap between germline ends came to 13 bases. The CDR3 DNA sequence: TGTGCCAGCAGCCTCTCCCTAGTAAATGAGCAGTTCTTC. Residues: CASSLSLVNEQFF.

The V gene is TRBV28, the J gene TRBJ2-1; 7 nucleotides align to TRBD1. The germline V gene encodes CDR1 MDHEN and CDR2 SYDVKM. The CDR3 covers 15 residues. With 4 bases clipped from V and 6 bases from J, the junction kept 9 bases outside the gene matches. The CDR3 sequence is CASSSGQLGVNEQFF. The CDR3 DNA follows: TGTGCCAGCAGTTCGGGACAGCTTGGGGTCAATGAGCAGTTCTTC.

This CDR3 reads CATQPVSYGYTF. CDR3 in DNA: TGTGCCACCCAACCGGTGAGCTATGGCTACACCTTC. The chain carries TRBV2 and TRBJ1-2; D is unresolved. The CDR3 length is 12 residues. Germline V gene sequence: CDR1 SNHLY, CDR2 FYNNEI. V lost 10 bases and J 4 bases, leaving 13 bases between the germline ends.

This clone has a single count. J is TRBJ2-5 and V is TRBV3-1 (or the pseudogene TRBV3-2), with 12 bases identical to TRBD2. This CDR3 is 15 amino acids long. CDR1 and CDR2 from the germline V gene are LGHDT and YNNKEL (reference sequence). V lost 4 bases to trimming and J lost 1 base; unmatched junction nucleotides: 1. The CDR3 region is CASSPGLAGQETQYF. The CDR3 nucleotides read TGTGCCAGCAGCCCGGGACTAGCGGGCCAAGAGACCCAGTACTTC.

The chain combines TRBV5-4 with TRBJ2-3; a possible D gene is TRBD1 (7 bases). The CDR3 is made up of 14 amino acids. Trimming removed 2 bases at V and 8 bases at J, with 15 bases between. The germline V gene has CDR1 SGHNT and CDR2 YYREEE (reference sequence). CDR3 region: CASSFQGGEGTQYF. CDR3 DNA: TGTGCCAGCAGCTTCCAGGGGGGTGAAGGTACGCAGTATTTT.

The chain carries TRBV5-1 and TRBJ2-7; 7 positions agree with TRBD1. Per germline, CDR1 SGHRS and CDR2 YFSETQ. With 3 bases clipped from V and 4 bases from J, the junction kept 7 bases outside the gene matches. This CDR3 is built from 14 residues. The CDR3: CASSWIRDSYEQYF. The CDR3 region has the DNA TGCGCCAGCAGCTGGATCCGGGACAGTTACGAGCAGTACTTC.

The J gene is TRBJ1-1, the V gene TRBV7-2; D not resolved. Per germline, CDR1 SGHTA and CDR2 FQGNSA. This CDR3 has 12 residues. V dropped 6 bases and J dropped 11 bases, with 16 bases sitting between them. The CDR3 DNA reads TGTGCCAGCAGTCAAGGGCGGGGATCCGCTTTCTTT. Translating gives CASSQGRGSAFF.

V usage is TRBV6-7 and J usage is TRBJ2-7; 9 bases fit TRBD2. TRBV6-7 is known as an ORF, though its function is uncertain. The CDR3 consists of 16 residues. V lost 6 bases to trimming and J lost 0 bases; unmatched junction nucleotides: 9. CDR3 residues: CASRHPRLAASYEQYV. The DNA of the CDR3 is TGTGCCAGCAGACACCCCCGACTAGCGGCCTCCTACGAGCAGTACGTC.

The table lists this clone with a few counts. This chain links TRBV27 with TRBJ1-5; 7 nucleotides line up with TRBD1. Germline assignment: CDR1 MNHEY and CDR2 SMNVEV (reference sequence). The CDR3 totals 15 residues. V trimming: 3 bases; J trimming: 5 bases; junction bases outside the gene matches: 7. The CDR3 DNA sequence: TGTGCCAGCAGTTTCGGGTCCGGGACAGATCAGCCCCAGCATTTT. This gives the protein CASSFGSGTDQPQHF.

CDR3 region: CASSLGTSGVPYNEQFF. Written as DNA, the CDR3 is TGCGCCAGCAGCTTGGGGACTAGCGGGGTGCCCTACAATGAGCAGTTCTTC. The rearrangement joins TRBV5-1 to TRBJ2-1, with TRBD2 identical over 12 bases. The length of the CDR3 is 17 residues. V was clipped by 0 bases and J by 2 bases; unmatched bases: 3. Germline-derived CDR1 and CDR2 are SGHRS and YFSETQ.

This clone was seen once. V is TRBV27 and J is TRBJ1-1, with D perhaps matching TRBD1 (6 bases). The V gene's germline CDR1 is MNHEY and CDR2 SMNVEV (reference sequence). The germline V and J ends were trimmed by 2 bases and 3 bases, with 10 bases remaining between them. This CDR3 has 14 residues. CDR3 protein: CASSLGGTYTEAFF. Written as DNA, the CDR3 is TGTGCCAGCAGTTTAGGGGGCACCTACACTGAAGCTTTCTTT.

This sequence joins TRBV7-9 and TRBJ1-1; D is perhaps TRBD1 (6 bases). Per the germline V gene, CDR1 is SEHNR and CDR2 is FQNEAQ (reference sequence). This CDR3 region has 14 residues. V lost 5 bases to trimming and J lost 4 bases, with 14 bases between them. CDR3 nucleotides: TGTGCCAGCAGCCGACTGGGACATTCCACTGAAGCTTTCTTT. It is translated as CASSRLGHSTEAFF.

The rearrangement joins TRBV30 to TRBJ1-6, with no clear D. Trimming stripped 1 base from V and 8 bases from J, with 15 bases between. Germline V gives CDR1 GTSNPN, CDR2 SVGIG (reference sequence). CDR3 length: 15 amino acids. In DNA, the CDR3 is TGTGCCTGGAGTGAGTCTGGCAGGTTGCATTCACCCCTCCACTTT. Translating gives CAWSESGRLHSPLHF.

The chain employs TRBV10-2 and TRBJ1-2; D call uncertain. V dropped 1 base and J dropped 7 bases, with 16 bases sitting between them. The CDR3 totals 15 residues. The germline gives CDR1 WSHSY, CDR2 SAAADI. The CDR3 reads CASSEWSTTQSGYTF. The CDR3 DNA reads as TGCGCCAGCAGTGAGTGGTCCACTACCCAGTCTGGCTACACCTTC.

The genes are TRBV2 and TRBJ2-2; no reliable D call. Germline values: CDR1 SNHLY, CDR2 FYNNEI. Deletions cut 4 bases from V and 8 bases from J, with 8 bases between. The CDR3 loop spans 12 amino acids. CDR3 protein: CASSGALGELFF. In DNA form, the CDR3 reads TGTGCCAGCAGTGGGGCCTTAGGGGAGCTGTTTTTT.